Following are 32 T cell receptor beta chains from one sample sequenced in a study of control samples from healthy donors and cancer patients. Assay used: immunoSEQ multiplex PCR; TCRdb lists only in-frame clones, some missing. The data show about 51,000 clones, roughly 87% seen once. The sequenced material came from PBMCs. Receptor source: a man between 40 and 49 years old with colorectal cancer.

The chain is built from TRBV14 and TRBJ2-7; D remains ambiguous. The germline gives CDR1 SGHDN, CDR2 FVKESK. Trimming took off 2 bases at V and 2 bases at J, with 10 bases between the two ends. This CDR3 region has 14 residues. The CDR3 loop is CASSQNLIPYEQYF. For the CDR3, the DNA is TGTGCCAGCAGCCAAAATTTGATCCCCTACGAGCAGTACTTC.

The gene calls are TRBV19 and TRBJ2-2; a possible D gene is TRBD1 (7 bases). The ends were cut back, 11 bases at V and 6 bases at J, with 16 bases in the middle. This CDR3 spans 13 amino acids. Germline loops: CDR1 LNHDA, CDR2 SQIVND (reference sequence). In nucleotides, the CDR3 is TGTGCCGCGTCCACAGGGGAGGCCGGGGAGCTGTTTTTT. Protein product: CAASTGEAGELFF.

DNA for the CDR3: TGTGCCAGCTCACCAGGAAAAGCGATCCACGAGCAGTACTTC. Protein product: CASSPGKAIHEQYF. V usage is TRBV18 and J usage is TRBJ2-7; no clear D. V lost 2 bases and J lost 5, with 13 bases in between. Germline-derived CDR1 and CDR2 are KGHSH and LQKENI. The CDR3 is made up of 14 amino acids. The full variable domain, completed using reference TRBV18 and TRBJ2-7, is NAGVMQNPRHLVRRRGQEARLRCSPMKGHSHVYWYRQLPEEGLKFMVYLQKENIIDESGMPKERFSAEFPKEGPSILRIQQVVRGDSAAYFCASSPGKAIHEQYFGPGTRLTVT.

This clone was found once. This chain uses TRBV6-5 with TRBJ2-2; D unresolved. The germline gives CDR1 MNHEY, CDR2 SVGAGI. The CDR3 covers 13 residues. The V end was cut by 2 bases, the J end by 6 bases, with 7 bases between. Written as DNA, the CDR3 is TGTGCCAGCAGTTACACGGGCCCCGGGGAGCTGTTTTTT. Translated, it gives CASSYTGPGELFF.

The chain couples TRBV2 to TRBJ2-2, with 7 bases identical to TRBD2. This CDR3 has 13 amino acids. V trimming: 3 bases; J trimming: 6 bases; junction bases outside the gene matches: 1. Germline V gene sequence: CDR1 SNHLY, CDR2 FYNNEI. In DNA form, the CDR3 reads TGTGCCAGCAGTGAGCGGGAGTCCGGGGAGCTGTTTTTT. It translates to CASSERESGELFF.

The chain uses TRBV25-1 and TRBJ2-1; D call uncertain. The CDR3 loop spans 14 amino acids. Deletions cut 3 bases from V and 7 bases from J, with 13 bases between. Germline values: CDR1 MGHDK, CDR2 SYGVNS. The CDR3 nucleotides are TGTGCCAGCAGTGATGGGTCCCGAAGGAATGAGCAGTTCTTC. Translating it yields CASSDGSRRNEQFF.

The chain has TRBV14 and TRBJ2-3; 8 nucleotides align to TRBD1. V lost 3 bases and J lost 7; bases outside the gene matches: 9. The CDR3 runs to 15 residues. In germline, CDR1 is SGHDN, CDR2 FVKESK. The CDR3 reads CASSQYRGVRNTQYF. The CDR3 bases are TGTGCCAGCAGCCAGTACAGGGGGGTCAGGAATACGCAGTATTTT.

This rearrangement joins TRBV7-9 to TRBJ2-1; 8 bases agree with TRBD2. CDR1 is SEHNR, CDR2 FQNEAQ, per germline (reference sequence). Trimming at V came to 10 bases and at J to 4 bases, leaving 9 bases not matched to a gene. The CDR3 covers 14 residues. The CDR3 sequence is CATQRPSGYNEQFF. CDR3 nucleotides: TGTGCCACCCAACGCCCTAGCGGGTACAATGAGCAGTTCTTC.

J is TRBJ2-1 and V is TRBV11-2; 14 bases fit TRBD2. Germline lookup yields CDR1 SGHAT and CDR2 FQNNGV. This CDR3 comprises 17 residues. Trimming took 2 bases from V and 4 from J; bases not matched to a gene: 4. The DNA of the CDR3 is TGTGCCAGCAGCTTACGGACTAGCGGGAGGTTGTACAATGAGCAGTTCTTC. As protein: CASSLRTSGRLYNEQFF.

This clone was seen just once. For the CDR3, the DNA is TGTGCCAGCAACCAGGCAACAGGGGGGGGCACTGAAGCTTTCTTT. Translating gives CASNQATGGGTEAFF. This chain links TRBV6-5 with TRBJ1-1; 8 nucleotides match TRBD1. CDR3 size: 15 residues. V shed 7 bases and J 4 bases; nucleotides not matched to a gene: 11. The germline V gene encodes CDR1 MNHEY and CDR2 SVGAGI.

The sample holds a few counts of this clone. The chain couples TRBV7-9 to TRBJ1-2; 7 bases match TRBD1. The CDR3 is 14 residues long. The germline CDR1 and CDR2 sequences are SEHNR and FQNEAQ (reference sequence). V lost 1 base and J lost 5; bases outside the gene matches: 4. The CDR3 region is CASSLGQGVYGYTF. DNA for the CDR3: TGTGCCAGCAGCTTAGGACAGGGAGTGTATGGCTACACCTTC.

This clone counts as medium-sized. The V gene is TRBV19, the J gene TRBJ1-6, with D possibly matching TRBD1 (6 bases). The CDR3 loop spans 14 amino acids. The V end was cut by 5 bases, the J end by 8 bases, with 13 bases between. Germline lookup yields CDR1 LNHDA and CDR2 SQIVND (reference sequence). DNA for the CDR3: TGTGCCAGTAGTGTCCAGGGGTCGGATTCACCCCTCCACTTT. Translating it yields CASSVQGSDSPLHF.

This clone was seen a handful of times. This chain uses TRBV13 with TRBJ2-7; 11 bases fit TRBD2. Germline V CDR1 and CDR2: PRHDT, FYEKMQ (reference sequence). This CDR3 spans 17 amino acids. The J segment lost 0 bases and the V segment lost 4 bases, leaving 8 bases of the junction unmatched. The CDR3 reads CASSSQLAGVSSYEQYF. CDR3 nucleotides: TGTGCCAGCAGCTCACAACTAGCGGGGGTATCCTCCTACGAGCAGTACTTC.

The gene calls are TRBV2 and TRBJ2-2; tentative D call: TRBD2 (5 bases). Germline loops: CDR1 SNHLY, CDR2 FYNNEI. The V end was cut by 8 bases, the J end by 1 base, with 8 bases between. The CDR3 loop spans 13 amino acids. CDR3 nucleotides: TGTGCCAGCCGGGGAAGGAACACCGGGGAGCTGTTTTTT. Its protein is CASRGRNTGELFF.

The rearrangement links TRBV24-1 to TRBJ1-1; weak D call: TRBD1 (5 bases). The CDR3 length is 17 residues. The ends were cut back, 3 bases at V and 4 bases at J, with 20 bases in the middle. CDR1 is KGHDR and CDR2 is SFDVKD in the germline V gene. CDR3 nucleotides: TGTGCCACCAGTGATCGAAATTCGGAAGGCAGGGTCACTGAAGCTTTCTTT. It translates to CATSDRNSEGRVTEAFF.

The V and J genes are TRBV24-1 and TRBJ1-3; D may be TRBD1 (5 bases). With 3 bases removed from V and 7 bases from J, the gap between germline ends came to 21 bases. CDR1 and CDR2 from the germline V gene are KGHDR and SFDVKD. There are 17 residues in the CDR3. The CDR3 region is CATSDAPQPWGCNTIYF. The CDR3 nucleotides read TGTGCCACCAGTGATGCGCCTCAGCCGTGGGGGTGCAACACCATATATTTT.

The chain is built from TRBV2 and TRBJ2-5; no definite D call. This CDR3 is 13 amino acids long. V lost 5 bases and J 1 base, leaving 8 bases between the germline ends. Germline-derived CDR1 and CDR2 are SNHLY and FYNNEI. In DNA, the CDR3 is TGTGCCAGCAGTTTCTCGGTCCAAGAGACCCAGTACTTC. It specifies CASSFSVQETQYF.

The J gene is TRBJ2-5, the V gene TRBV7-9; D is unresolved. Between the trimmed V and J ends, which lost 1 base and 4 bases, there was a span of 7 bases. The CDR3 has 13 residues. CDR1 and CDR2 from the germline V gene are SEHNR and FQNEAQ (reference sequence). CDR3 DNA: TGTGCCAGCAGCTTAGGCGGTACAGAGACCCAGTACTTC. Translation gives CASSLGGTETQYF.

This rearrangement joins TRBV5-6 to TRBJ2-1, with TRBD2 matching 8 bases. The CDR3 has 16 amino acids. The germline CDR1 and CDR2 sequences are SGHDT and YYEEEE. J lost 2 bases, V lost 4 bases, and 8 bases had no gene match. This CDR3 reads CASSVRAGEPYNEQFF. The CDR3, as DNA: TGTGCCAGCAGCGTCCGAGCGGGAGAGCCCTACAATGAGCAGTTCTTC.

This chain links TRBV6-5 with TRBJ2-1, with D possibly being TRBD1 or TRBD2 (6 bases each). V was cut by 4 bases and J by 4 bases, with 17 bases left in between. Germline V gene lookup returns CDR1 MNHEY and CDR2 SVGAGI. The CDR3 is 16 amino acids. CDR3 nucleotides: TGTGCCAGCAGTTTGGGTGGGGGCGCGGGGTACAATGAGCAGTTCTTC. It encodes CASSLGGGAGYNEQFF.

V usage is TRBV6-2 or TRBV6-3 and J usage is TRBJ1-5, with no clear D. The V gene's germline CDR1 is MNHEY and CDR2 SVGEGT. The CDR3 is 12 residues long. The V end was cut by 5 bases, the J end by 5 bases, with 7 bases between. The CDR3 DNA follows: TGTGCCAGCAGTCTTACATATCAGCCCCAGCATTTT. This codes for CASSLTYQPQHF.

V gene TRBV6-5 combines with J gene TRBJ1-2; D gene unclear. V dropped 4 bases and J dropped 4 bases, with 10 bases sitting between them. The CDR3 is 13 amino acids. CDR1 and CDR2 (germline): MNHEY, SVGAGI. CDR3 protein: CASSSSEFYGYTF. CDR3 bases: TGTGCCAGCAGTTCATCGGAGTTCTATGGCTACACCTTC.

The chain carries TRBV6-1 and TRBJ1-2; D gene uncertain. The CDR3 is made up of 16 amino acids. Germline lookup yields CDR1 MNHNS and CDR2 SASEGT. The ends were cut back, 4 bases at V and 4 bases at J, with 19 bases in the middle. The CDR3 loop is CASSGGPTRRGYGYTF. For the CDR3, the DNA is TGTGCCAGCAGTGGCGGTCCGACCCGCCGAGGCTATGGCTACACCTTC.

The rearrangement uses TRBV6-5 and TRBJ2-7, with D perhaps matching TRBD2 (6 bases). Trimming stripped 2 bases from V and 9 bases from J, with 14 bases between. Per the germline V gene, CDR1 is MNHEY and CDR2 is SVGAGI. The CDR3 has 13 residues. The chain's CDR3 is CASSYPGTSRQYF. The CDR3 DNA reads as TGTGCCAGCAGTTACCCCGGGACTTCCAGGCAGTACTTC.

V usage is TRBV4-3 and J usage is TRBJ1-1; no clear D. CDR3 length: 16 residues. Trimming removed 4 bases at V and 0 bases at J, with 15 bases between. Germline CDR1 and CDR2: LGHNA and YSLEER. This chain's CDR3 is CASSPHPDWLNTEAFF. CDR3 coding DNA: TGCGCCAGCAGCCCCCACCCGGATTGGCTGAACACTGAAGCTTTCTTT.

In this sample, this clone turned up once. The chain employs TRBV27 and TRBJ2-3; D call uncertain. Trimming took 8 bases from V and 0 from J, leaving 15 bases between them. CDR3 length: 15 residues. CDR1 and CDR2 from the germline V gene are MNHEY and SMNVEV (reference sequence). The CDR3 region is CASVPRPYSTDTQYF. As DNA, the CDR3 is TGTGCCAGCGTACCGAGGCCATATAGCACAGATACGCAGTATTTT.

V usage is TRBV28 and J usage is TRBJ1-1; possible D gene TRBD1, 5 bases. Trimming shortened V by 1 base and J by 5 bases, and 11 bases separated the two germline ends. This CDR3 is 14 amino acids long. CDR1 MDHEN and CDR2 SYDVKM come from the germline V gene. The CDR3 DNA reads TGTGCCAGCAGTTTATTTCAGAGGGGAACTGAAGCTTTCTTT. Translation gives CASSLFQRGTEAFF.

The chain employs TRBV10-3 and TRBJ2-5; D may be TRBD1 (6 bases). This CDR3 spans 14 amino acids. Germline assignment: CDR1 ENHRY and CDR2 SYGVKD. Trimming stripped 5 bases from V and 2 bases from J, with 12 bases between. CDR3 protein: CAISTSGVQETQYF. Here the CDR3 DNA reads TGTGCCATCAGTACCTCAGGGGTTCAAGAGACCCAGTACTTC.

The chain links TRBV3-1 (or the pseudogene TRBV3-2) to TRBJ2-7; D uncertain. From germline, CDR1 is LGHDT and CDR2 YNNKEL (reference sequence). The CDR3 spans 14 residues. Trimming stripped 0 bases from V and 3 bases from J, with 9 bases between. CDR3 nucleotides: TGTGCCAGCAGCCAAGACGGACGGATCTACGAGCAGTACTTC. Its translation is CASSQDGRIYEQYF.

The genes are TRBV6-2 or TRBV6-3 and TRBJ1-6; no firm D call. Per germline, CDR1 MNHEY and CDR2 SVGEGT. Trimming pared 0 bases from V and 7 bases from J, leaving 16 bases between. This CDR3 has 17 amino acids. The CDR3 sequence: CASSYSITSGLNSPLHF. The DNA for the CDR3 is TGTGCCAGCAGTTACTCGATAACTTCAGGCCTAAATTCACCCCTCCACTTT.

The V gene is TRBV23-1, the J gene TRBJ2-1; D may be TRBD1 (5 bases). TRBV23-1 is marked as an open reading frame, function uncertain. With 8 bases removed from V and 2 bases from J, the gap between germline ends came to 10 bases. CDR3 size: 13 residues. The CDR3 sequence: CASDSKTYNEQFF. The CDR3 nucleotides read TGCGCCAGCGACAGTAAAACCTACAATGAGCAGTTCTTC.

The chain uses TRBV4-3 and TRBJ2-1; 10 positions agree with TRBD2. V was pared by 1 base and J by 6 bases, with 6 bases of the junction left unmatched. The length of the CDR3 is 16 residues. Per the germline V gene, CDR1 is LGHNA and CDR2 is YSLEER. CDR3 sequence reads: CASSQGTSGSANEQFF. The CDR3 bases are TGCGCCAGCAGCCAAGGGACTAGCGGAAGCGCCAATGAGCAGTTCTTC.